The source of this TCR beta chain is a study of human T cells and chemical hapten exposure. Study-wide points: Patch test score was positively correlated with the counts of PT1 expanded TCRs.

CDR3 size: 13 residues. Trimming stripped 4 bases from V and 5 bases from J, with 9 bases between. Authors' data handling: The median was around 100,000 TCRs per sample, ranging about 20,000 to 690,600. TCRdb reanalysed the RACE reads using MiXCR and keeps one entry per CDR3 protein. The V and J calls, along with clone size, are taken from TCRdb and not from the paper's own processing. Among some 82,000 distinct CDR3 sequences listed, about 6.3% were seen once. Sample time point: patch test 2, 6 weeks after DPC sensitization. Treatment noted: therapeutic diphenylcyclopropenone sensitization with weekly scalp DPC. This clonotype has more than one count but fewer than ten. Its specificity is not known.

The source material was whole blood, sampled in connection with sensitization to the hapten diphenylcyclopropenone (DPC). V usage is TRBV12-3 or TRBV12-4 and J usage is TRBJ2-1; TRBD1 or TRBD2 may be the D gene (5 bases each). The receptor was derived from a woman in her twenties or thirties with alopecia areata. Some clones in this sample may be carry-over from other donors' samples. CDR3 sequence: CASSWGPNNEQFF. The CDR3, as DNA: TGTGCCAGCAGTTGGGGACCCAACAATGAGCAGTTCTTC.